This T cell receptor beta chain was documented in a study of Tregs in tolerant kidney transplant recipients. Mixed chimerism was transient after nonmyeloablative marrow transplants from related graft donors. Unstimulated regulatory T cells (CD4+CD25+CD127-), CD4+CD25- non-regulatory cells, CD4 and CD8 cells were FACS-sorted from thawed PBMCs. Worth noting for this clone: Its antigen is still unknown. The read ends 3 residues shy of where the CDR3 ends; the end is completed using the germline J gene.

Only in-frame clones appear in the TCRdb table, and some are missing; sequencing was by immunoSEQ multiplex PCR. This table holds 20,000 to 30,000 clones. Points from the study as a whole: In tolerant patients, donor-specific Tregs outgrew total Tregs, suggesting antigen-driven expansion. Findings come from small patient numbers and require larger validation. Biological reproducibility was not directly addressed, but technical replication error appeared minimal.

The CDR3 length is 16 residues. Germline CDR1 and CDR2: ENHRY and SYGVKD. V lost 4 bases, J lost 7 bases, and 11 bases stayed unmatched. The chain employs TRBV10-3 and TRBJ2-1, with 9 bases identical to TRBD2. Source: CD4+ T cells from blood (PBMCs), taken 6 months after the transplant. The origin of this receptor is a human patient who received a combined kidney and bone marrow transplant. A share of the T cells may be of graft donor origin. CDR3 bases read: TGTGCCATCAGTGTATCCGGGACTAGCCCAAGGAATGAG. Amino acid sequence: CAISVSGTSPRNE. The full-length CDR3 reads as CAISVSGTSPRNEQFF.